The 12 T cell receptor beta chains reported below all come from one sample, sequenced in a study of blood T cell repertoires in COVID-19. Profiled with immunoSEQ multiplex PCR; TCRdb holds only in-frame clones, not every one. The profile shows fewer than 25,000 clones, 75% to 90% of them singletons. The sample taken for sequencing was peripheral blood. These receptors were taken from an older woman with active COVID-19.

This clone was detected a few times. This chain links TRBV6-5 with TRBJ1-5; no firm D call. Trimming cost V 0 bases and J 4 bases, with 4 bases left between them. Germline V gene lookup returns CDR1 MNHEY and CDR2 SVGAGI. The CDR3 runs to 13 residues. In DNA, the CDR3 is TGTGCCAGCAGTTACTCTAATAATCAGCCCCAGCATTTT. It specifies CASSYSNNQPQHF.

Here the CDR3 DNA reads TGTGCCAGCAGTGAAGCGACTTCTGGGGCTAGCGGGGGGAAGTCGAGCTCCTACGAGCAGTACTTC. It translates to CASSEATSGASGGKSSSYEQYF. The chain employs TRBV2 and TRBJ2-7; TRBD2 agrees at 11 bases. V gave up 0 bases and J gave up 0 bases; unmatched junction bases: 19. Germline V CDR1 and CDR2: SNHLY, FYNNEI. The CDR3 loop spans 22 amino acids.

The chain carries TRBV6-5 and TRBJ1-3, with 9 bases lining up with TRBD1. The germline V gene encodes CDR1 MNHEY and CDR2 SVGAGI. This CDR3 has 15 residues. Trimming took 6 bases from V and 3 from J; bases not matched to a gene: 6. The CDR3 spells CASSPGTGFGNTIYF. CDR3 coding DNA: TGTGCCAGCAGCCCCGGGACAGGGTTTGGAAACACCATATATTTT.

Comments on this clone: One end of the junction does not line up with germline, which may come from a read error. The rearrangement uses TRBV2 and TRBJ1-4; no clear D gene. The CDR3 length is 13 residues. Germline CDR1 SNHLY, CDR2 FYNNEI. DNA of the CDR3: TGTGCCAGCAGTGAGGCGACGGGGAGGTCGGCGGTTTTT. Encoded protein: CASSEATGRSAVF.

The V call is TRBV7-8, the J call TRBJ1-1, with unresolved D. Deletions cut 6 bases from V and 0 bases from J, with 23 bases between. Germline-derived CDR1 and CDR2 are SGHVS and FQNEAQ. The CDR3 is made up of 18 amino acids. CDR3 in DNA: TGTGCCAGCAGTCGGAGGGCGGACCCAGCTTCCATGAACACTGAAGCTTTCTTT. It yields the protein CASSRRADPASMNTEAFF.

The rearrangement joins TRBV11-2 to TRBJ1-2; tentative D call: TRBD1 (5 bases). This CDR3 is 11 amino acids long. V lost 8 bases and J lost 5, with 9 bases in between. Germline CDR1 reads SGHAT; CDR2 reads FQNNGV. This CDR3 reads CASWGGYGYTF. Written as DNA, the CDR3 is TGTGCCAGCTGGGGGGGTTATGGCTACACCTTC. Together with reference TRBV11-2 and TRBJ1-2, the CDR3 gives the full variable domain: EAGVAQSPRYKIIEKRQSVAFWCNPISGHATLYWYQQILGQGPKLLIQFQNNGVVDDSQLPKDRFSAERLKGVDSTLKIQPAKLEDSAVYLCASWGGYGYTFGSGTRLTVV.

The V and J genes are TRBV25-1 and TRBJ2-2; D gene ambiguous. The CDR3 loop spans 15 amino acids. The germline V gene encodes CDR1 MGHDK and CDR2 SYGVNS. The V end lost 3 bases, the J end lost 1 base, and 9 bases lay between the germline ends. The CDR3 loop reads CASSDSRLNTGELFF. CDR3 coding DNA: TGTGCCAGCAGTGACAGCAGGCTGAACACCGGGGAGCTGTTTTTT.

This rearrangement joins TRBV3-1 (or the pseudogene TRBV3-2) to TRBJ1-1; the match to TRBD1 covers 7 bases. This CDR3 is 17 amino acids long. V trimming: 1 base; J trimming: 4 bases; junction bases outside the gene matches: 12. Germline assignment: CDR1 LGHDT and CDR2 YNNKEL (reference sequence). CDR3 region: CASSQAGTALLGTEAFF. The DNA for the CDR3 is TGTGCCAGCAGCCAAGCCGGGACAGCCCTACTAGGCACTGAAGCTTTCTTT.

V usage is TRBV5-1 and J usage is TRBJ2-5, with 11 positions matching TRBD1. The length of the CDR3 is 15 residues. CDR1 and CDR2 (germline): SGHRS, YFSETQ. Trimming at V came to 4 bases and at J to 2 bases, leaving 4 bases not matched to a gene. CDR3 in DNA: TGCGCCAGCAGCCACGGGACAGGGGGACAAGAGACCCAGTACTTC. This encodes CASSHGTGGQETQYF.

J is TRBJ2-5 and V is TRBV5-1; 9 bases agree with TRBD1. V trimming: 2 bases; J trimming: 1 base; junction bases outside the gene matches: 9. From germline, CDR1 is SGHRS and CDR2 YFSETQ. The CDR3 totals 17 residues. This chain's CDR3 is CASSFTPRDRVQETQYF. DNA for the CDR3: TGCGCCAGCAGCTTCACCCCCCGGGACAGGGTCCAAGAGACCCAGTACTTC. Drawing the rest from reference TRBV5-1 and TRBJ2-5, the complete variable domain is KAGVTQTPRYLIKTRGQQVTLSCSPISGHRSVSWYQQTPGQGLQFLFEYFSETQRNKGNFPGRFSGRQFSNSRSEMNVSTLELGDSALYLCASSFTPRDRVQETQYFGPGTRLLVL.

This chain connects TRBV20-1 to TRBJ2-5; D remains unclear. The CDR3 runs to 11 residues. CDR1 is DFQATT, CDR2 SNEGSKA, per germline (reference sequence). Trimming removed 0 bases at V and 4 bases at J, with 3 bases between. This chain's CDR3 is CSARDRETQYF. In nucleotides, the CDR3 is TGCAGTGCTAGAGATAGAGAGACCCAGTACTTC.

This sequence joins TRBV5-6 and TRBJ2-7; D may be TRBD2 (5 bases). The CDR3 covers 15 residues. Looked up from germline, CDR1 is SGHDT and CDR2 is YYEEEE. Trimming stripped 1 base from V and 3 bases from J, with 14 bases between. As DNA, the CDR3 is TGTGCCAGCAGCTTGAGGGTCCGGGGTTTCTACGAGCAGTACTTC. Its protein is CASSLRVRGFYEQYF.